The 21 T cell receptor beta chains listed next were all sequenced from one sample in a study of PD-L1 blockade in urothelial cancer. Assay used: immunoSEQ multiplex PCR; TCRdb lists only in-frame clones, some missing. The data hold under 95,000 clones, with around 83% observed a single time. The time point is: pretreatment peripheral blood. The sequencing used PBMCs, collected around atezolizumab (anti-PD-L1) treatment. The receptor source for this set is a man aged 60 to 75 with urothelial cancer.

This rearrangement joins TRBV25-1 to TRBJ1-2; 7 bases are a match to TRBD1. There are 17 residues in the CDR3. The V segment lost 0 bases and the J segment 6 bases; nucleotides outside the gene matches: 13. From germline, CDR1 is MGHDK and CDR2 SYGVNS. The chain's CDR3 is CASSEYDRVGKKDGYTF. CDR3 coding DNA: TGTGCCAGCAGTGAATATGACAGGGTGGGGAAGAAAGATGGCTACACCTTC.

The chain is built from TRBV21-1 and TRBJ1-4. TRBV21-1 is tagged as a pseudogene. The CDR3 sequence is 14 residues long. The CDR3 region has the DNA TGTGCCAGCGGTGGGCGGGGGAGTAGCGAAAAACTGTTTTTT. This codes for CASGGRGSSEKLFF.

The V call is TRBV7-6, the J call TRBJ2-1; the match to TRBD2 covers 10 bases. The CDR3 runs to 17 residues. The germline V gene has CDR1 SGHVS and CDR2 FNYEAQ. V lost 0 bases and J lost 9; bases outside the gene matches: 11. The CDR3 nucleotides read TGTGCCAGCAGCTTAGCTGGGACTAGCGACCCATACGGTGAGCAGTTCTTC. Amino acid sequence: CASSLAGTSDPYGEQFF.

The chain uses TRBV7-9 and TRBJ2-4; 9 positions match TRBD1. The CDR3 is 14 amino acids. The V segment lost 8 bases and the J segment 5 bases; nucleotides outside the gene matches: 7. Germline V lookup: CDR1 SEHNR, CDR2 FQNEAQ (reference sequence). The DNA of the CDR3 is TGTGCCAGCGGGATGACAGGGGGACAAAACATTCAGTACTTC. Translation gives CASGMTGGQNIQYF.

This chain links TRBV5-5 with TRBJ1-1; D ambiguous. Looked up from germline, CDR1 is SGHKS and CDR2 is YYEKEE (reference sequence). There are 15 residues in the CDR3. With 1 base removed from V and 0 bases from J, the gap between germline ends came to 10 bases. Written as DNA, the CDR3 is TGTGCCAGCAGCTTGTCCGGAGTCTTGAACACTGAAGCTTTCTTT. Its protein is CASSLSGVLNTEAFF.

The chain is built from TRBV5-6 and TRBJ2-3; 11 nucleotides match TRBD1. From germline, CDR1 is SGHDT and CDR2 YYEEEE. V lost 4 bases, J lost 5 bases, and 3 bases stayed unmatched. The CDR3 sequence is 14 residues long. CDR3 in amino acids: CASSGQGALDTQYF. For the CDR3, the DNA is TGTGCCAGCAGCGGACAGGGGGCATTAGATACGCAGTATTTT. Full variable domain (outside the CDR3, taken from reference TRBV5-6 and TRBJ2-3): DAGVTQSPTHLIKTRGQQVTLRCSPKSGHDTVSWYQQALGQGPQFIFQYYEEEERQRGNFPDRFSGHQFPNYSSELNVNALLLGDSALYLCASSGQGALDTQYFGPGTRLTVL.

The V gene is TRBV13, the J gene TRBJ2-1; TRBD2 might be the D (6 bases). Trimming removed 0 bases from V and 7 bases from J, with 10 bases in between. In germline, CDR1 is PRHDT, CDR2 FYEKMQ (reference sequence). The CDR3 is 14 amino acids. The CDR3 is CASSLGDYRNEQFF. The CDR3, as DNA: TGTGCCAGCAGCTTAGGGGACTATCGGAATGAGCAGTTCTTC.

Written as DNA, the CDR3 is TGCGCCAGCAGCCTCTGGACTAGCGGGGGGGCGAACACCGGGGAGCTGTTTTTT. Its protein is CASSLWTSGGANTGELFF. This chain connects TRBV4-1 to TRBJ2-2; TRBD2 agrees at 15 bases. The CDR3 sequence is 18 residues long. After removal of 4 bases from V and 0 bases from J, the junction contained 3 bases not matched to a gene. Per germline, CDR1 MGHRA and CDR2 YSYEKL.

V and J are TRBV27 and TRBJ1-2, with 7 nucleotides matching TRBD1. Trimming cost V 6 bases and J 7 bases; bases outside gene matches: 8. CDR1 is MNHEY and CDR2 is SMNVEV in the germline V gene (reference sequence). The CDR3 runs to 13 residues. This CDR3 reads CASSSQGWAGYTF. The CDR3 region has the DNA TGTGCCAGCAGCTCACAGGGGTGGGCTGGCTACACCTTC.

This clone appeared a single time. The V call is TRBV7-3, the J call TRBJ2-3; 8 bases map to TRBD2. CDR3 length: 16 amino acids. Germline CDR1 and CDR2: SGHTA and FQGTGA. Germline trimming cut 2 bases from V and 0 bases from J; bases unmatched to any gene: 4. CDR3 DNA: TGTGCCAGCAGCTTACTAGCGGGCTTTAGCACAGATACGCAGTATTTT. Amino acids: CASSLLAGFSTDTQYF.

This clone was picked up a small number of times. One junction end does not reproduce the germline sequence, and a read error may be involved. This sequence joins TRBV11-2 and TRBJ2-7; maybe TRBD2 (6 bases). The V gene's germline CDR1 is SGHAT and CDR2 FQNNGV. The CDR3 runs to 12 residues. CDR3: CASSPSTSQRDF. CDR3 DNA sequence: TGTGCCAGCAGCCCCTCCACTTCCCAGCGGGACTTC.

J is TRBJ2-3 and V is TRBV5-1; TRBD2 aligns across 11 bases. The CDR3 has 15 amino acids. Germline-derived CDR1 and CDR2 are SGHRS and YFSETQ. V dropped 5 bases and J dropped 5; count of bases not matched to a gene: 7. CDR3 amino acids: CASRLTSGVLDTQYF. DNA of the CDR3: TGCGCCAGCAGGTTGACTAGCGGGGTTTTAGATACGCAGTATTTT.

This clone was found a few times. This sequence joins TRBV11-2 and TRBJ1-2; D is ambiguous. This CDR3 is built from 14 residues. Looked up from germline, CDR1 is SGHAT and CDR2 is FQNNGV. V was trimmed by 5 bases and J by 7 bases, leaving 17 bases between them. CDR3 in DNA: TGTGCCAGCAGCCGCCCTTTTACGGTATCTGGCTACACCTTC. Protein sequence: CASSRPFTVSGYTF.

The V call is TRBV11-2, the J call TRBJ2-1; 7 bases line up with TRBD2. Germline loops: CDR1 SGHAT, CDR2 FQNNGV. V trimming: 4 bases; J trimming: 4 bases; junction bases outside the gene matches: 10. The CDR3 contains 16 residues. CDR3: CASSSQAGMGYNEQFF. DNA for the CDR3: TGTGCCAGCAGCTCCCAAGCGGGGATGGGGTACAATGAGCAGTTCTTC.

The chain couples TRBV6-6 to TRBJ2-3; TRBD2 aligns across 9 bases. This CDR3 contains 16 residues. Unmatched junction bases numbered 9, after V lost 4 bases and J lost 4 bases. Germline CDR1 reads MNHNY; CDR2 reads SVGAGI (reference sequence). The CDR3 sequence: CASSSQAGGGPDTQYF. CDR3 coding DNA: TGTGCCAGCAGTTCTCAAGCGGGGGGCGGGCCAGATACGCAGTATTTT.

The CDR3 bases are TGTGCCAGTAGTTCTCGAGAGAGGGCAGATACGCAGTATTTT. Translated, it gives CASSSRERADTQYF. This chain connects TRBV19 to TRBJ2-3, with a weak D call TRBD2 (5 bases). The length of the CDR3 is 14 residues. The ends were cut back, 5 bases at V and 4 bases at J, with 13 bases in the middle. The germline V gene has CDR1 LNHDA and CDR2 SQIVND (reference sequence).

The chain recombines TRBV5-6 with TRBJ2-6, with TRBD1 matching 11 bases. Germline V CDR1 and CDR2: SGHDT, YYEEEE. The J segment lost 1 base and the V segment lost 6 bases, leaving 6 bases of the junction unmatched. This CDR3 has 17 residues. Written as DNA, the CDR3 is TGTGCCAGCATACCGGGACAGGGGGGGTCTGGGGCCAACGTCCTGACTTTC. This codes for CASIPGQGGSGANVLTF.

This clone showed up just once. J is TRBJ2-5 and V is TRBV2, with 7 bases lining up with TRBD1. CDR3 length: 14 amino acids. V shed 5 bases, J shed 2 bases, and the junction held 5 bases outside the gene matches. The germline V gene encodes CDR1 SNHLY and CDR2 FYNNEI. CDR3 protein: CASSQQGMQETQYF. The CDR3 nucleotides are TGTGCCAGCAGTCAACAGGGGATGCAAGAGACCCAGTACTTC.

V is TRBV18 and J is TRBJ2-3; D is unresolved. The germline V and J ends were trimmed by 0 bases and 0 bases, with 4 bases remaining between them. This CDR3 comprises 14 residues. The V gene's germline CDR1 is KGHSH and CDR2 LQKENI. CDR3 bases: TGTGCCAGCTCACCACCCTCTAGCACAGATACGCAGTATTTT. This sequence encodes CASSPPSSTDTQYF.

The rearrangement links TRBV5-1 to TRBJ2-6, with D possibly being TRBD1 (6 bases). V lost 1 base and J lost 0, with 17 bases in between. The germline V gene encodes CDR1 SGHRS and CDR2 YFSETQ. This CDR3 has 19 amino acids. The CDR3 here is CASSLSPGATSSGANVLTF. The CDR3, as DNA: TGCGCCAGCAGCTTGTCTCCAGGGGCGACAAGCTCTGGGGCCAACGTCCTGACTTTC.

The gene calls are TRBV5-6 and TRBJ2-5; D perhaps matches TRBD2 (5 bases). Germline CDR1 and CDR2: SGHDT and YYEEEE. The CDR3 has 13 amino acids. V was pared by 0 bases and J by 4 bases, with 7 bases between. The CDR3 region has the DNA TGTGCCAGCAGCTTGGGGGGAGTAGAGACCCAGTACTTC. Protein: CASSLGGVETQYF.